This T cell receptor beta chain appears in the sequencing data of a study of spatial heterogeneity in lung cancer. TCRdb re-called the 5' RACE reads with MiXCR, one entry per CDR3 protein. This table holds some 29,000 distinct CDR3 sequences, 7.5% to 9.5% found once. Regarding time point: sample taken at primary tumor resection. Unsorted tumor, nontumor lung tissue or cryopreserved PBMC supplied the whole RNA. General study findings and limits: Ubiquitous expanded tumor TCRs surfaced in blood more at resection than they did at follow-up.

Worth noting for this clonotype: Its specificity is not known. This could be a read error, since a much larger clone is one nucleotide away. A read error is likely, as this CDR3 ends without the conserved phenylalanine or tryptophan.

The specimen comprised PBMCs, sampled at surgery. This clonotype was sampled from a female donor with early-stage non-small cell lung cancer.

The CDR3 DNA sequence: TGTGCCAGCAGCTACGAATGGGGGTTCGAGCAGTACTCC. It yields the protein CASSYEWGFEQYS. V is TRBV7-8 and J is TRBJ2-7, with D perhaps matching TRBD1 or TRBD2 (5 bases each). The CDR3 extends over 13 amino acids. Germline-derived CDR1 and CDR2 are SGHVS and FQNEAQ. The ends were cut back, 4 bases at V and 6 bases at J, with 13 bases in the middle.